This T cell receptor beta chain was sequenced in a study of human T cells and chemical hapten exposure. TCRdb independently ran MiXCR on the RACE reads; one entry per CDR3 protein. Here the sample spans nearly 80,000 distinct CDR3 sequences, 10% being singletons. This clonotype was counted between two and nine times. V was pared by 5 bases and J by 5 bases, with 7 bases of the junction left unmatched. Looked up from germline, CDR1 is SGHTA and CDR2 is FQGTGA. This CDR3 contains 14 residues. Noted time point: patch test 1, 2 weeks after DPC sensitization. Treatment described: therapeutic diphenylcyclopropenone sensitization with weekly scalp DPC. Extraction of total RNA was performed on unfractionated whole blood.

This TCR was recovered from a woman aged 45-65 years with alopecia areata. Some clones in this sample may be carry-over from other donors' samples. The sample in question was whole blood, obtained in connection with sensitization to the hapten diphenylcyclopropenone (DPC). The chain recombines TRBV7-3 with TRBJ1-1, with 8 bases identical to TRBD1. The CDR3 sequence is CASSEAGGRTEAFF. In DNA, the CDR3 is TGTGCCAGCAGCGAAGCAGGGGGCAGGACTGAAGCTTTCTTT.